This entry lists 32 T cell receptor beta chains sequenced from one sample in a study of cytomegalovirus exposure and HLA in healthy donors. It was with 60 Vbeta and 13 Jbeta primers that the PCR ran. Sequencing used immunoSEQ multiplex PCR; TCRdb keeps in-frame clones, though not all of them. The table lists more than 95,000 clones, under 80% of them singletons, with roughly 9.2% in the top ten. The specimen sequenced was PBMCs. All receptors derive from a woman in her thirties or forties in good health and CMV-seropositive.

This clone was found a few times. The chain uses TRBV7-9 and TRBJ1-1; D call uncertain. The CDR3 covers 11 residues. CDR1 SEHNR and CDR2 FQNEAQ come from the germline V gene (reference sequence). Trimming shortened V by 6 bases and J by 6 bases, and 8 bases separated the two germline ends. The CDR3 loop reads CASSPQSEAFF. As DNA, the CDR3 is TGTGCCAGCAGTCCCCAGTCTGAAGCTTTCTTT. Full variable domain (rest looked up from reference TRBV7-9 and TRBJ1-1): DTGVSQNPRHKITKRGQNVTFRCDPISEHNRLYWYRQTLGQGPEFLTYFQNEAQLEKSRLLSDRFSAERPKGSFSTLEIQRTEQGDSAMYLCASSPQSEAFFGQGTRLTVV.

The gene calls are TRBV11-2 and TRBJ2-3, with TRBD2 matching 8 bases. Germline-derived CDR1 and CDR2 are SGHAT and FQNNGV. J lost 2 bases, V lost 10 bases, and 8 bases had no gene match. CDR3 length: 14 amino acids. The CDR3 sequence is CATAIAGPTDTQYF. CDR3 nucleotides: TGTGCCACCGCCATAGCGGGGCCCACAGATACGCAGTATTTT.

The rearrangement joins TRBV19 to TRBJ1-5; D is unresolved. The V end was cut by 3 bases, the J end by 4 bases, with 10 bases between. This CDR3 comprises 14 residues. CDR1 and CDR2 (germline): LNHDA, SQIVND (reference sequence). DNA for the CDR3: TGTGCCAGTAGTATCATGGGAGGGAATCAGCCCCAGCATTTT. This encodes CASSIMGGNQPQHF.

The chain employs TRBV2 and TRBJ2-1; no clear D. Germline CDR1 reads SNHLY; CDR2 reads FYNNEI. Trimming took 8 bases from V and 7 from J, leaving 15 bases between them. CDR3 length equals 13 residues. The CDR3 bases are TGTGCCAGCGTTCGGGTGCCCTCGAATGAGCAGTTCTTC. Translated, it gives CASVRVPSNEQFF.

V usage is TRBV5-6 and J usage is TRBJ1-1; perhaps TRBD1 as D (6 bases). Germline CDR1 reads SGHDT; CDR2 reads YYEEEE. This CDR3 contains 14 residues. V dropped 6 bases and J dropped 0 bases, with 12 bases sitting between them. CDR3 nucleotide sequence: TGTGCCAGCAAAGAACAGGGCGTGAACACTGAAGCTTTCTTT. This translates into CASKEQGVNTEAFF.

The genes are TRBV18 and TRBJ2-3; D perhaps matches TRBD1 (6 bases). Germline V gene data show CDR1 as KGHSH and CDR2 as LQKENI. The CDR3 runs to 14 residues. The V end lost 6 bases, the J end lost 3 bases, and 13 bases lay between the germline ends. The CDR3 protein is CASSIQGETDTQYF. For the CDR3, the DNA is TGTGCCAGCTCTATACAGGGTGAAACAGATACGCAGTATTTT.

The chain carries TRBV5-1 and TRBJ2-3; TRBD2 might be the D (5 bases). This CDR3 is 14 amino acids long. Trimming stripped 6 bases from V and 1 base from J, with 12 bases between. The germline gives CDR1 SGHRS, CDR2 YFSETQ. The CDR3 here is CASKAREGTDTQYF. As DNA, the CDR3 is TGCGCCAGCAAGGCACGGGAAGGCACAGATACGCAGTATTTT.

The chain's CDR3 is CASSVRDKAGYTF. CDR3 coding DNA: TGTGCCAGCAGCGTCAGGGATAAGGCTGGCTACACCTTC. The chain has TRBV7-8 and TRBJ1-2, with D possibly matching TRBD1 (5 bases). The germline gives CDR1 SGHVS, CDR2 FQNEAQ. The CDR3 length is 13 residues. V shed 5 bases and J shed 7 bases, with 14 bases lying between them.

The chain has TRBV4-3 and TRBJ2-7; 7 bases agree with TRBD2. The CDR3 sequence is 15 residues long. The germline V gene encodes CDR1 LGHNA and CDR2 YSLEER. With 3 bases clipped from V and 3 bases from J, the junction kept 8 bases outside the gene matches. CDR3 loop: CASSQAWGGSYEQYF. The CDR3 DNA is TGCGCCAGCAGCCAGGCGTGGGGGGGAAGCTACGAGCAGTACTTC.

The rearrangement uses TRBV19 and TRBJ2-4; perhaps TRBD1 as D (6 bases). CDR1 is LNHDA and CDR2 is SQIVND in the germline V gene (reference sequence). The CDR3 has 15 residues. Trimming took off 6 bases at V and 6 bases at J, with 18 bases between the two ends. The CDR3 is CASSKHSGVRNIQYF. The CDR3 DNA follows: TGTGCCAGTAGCAAACACTCAGGGGTGAGAAACATTCAGTACTTC.

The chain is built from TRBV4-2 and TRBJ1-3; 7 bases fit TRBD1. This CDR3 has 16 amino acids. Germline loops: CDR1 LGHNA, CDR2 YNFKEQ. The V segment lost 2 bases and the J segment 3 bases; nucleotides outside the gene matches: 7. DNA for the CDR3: TGTGCCAGCAGCCAACCAGGGGGTGGAGATGGAAACACCATATATTTT. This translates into CASSQPGGGDGNTIYF.

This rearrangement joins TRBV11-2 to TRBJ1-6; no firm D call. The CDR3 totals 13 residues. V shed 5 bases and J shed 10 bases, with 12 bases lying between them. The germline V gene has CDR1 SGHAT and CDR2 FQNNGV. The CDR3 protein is CASSPPIVSPLHF. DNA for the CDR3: TGTGCCAGCAGCCCTCCTATAGTATCACCCCTCCACTTT.

CDR3 in amino acids: CASSFSGQINDEQYF. The DNA of the CDR3 is TGTGCCAGCAGCTTCTCAGGACAGATAAATGACGAGCAGTACTTC. The chain employs TRBV5-6 and TRBJ2-7; D is perhaps TRBD1 (6 bases). CDR1 is SGHDT and CDR2 is YYEEEE in the germline V gene. V lost 2 bases and J 5 bases, leaving 17 bases between the germline ends. The CDR3 is 15 amino acids.

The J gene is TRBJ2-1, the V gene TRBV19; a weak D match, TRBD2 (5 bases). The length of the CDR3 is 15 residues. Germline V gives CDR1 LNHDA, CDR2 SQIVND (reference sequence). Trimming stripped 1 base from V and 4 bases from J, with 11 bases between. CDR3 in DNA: TGTGCCAGTAGTATAGTAGCGATGGGGTACAATGAGCAGTTCTTC. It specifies CASSIVAMGYNEQFF.

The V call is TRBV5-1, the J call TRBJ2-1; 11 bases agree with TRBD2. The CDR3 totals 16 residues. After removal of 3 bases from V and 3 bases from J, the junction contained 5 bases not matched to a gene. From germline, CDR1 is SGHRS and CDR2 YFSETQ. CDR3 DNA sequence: TGCGCCAGCAGCTATAGCGGGAGGGCCTTCTACAATGAGCAGTTCTTC. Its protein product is CASSYSGRAFYNEQFF. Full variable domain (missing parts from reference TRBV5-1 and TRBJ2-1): KAGVTQTPRYLIKTRGQQVTLSCSPISGHRSVSWYQQTPGQGLQFLFEYFSETQRNKGNFPGRFSGRQFSNSRSEMNVSTLELGDSALYLCASSYSGRAFYNEQFFGPGTRLTVL.

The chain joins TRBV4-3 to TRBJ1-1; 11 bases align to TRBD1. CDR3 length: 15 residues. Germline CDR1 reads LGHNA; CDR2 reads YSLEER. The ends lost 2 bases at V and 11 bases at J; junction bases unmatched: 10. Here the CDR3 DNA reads TGCGCCAGCAGCCAACCGGGACAGGGGGGCCCCGGCGCTTTCTTT. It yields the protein CASSQPGQGGPGAFF.

The CDR3 nucleotides read TGCAGCGTTGTCCGGGAAGAGACCCAGTACTTC. Its translation: CSVVREETQYF. This rearrangement joins TRBV29-1 to TRBJ2-5; D is ambiguous. Germline-derived CDR1 and CDR2 are SQVTM and ANQGSEA. This CDR3 has 11 amino acids. V was clipped by 4 bases and J by 3 bases, with 6 bases between them.

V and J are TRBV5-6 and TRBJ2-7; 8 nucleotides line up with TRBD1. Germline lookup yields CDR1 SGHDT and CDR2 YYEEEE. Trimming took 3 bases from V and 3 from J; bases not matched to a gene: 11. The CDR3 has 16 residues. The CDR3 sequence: CASSSLKWTGSYEQYF. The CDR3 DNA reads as TGTGCCAGCAGCTCATTGAAATGGACAGGGAGCTACGAGCAGTACTTC.

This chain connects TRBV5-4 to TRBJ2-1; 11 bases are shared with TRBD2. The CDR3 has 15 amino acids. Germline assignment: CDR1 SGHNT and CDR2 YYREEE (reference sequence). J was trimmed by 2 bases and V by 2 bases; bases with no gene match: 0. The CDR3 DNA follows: TGTGCCAGCAGCTTTAGCGGGGGGGCCTACAATGAGCAGTTCTTC. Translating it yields CASSFSGGAYNEQFF.

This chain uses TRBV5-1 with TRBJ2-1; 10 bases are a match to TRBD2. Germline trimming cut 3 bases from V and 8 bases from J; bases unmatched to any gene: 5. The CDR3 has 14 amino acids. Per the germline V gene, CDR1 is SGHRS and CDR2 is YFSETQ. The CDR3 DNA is TGCGCCAGCAGCTCTAGCGGGAGAGGCGATGAGCAGTTCTTC. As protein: CASSSSGRGDEQFF. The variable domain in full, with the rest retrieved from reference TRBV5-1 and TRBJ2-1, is KAGVTQTPRYLIKTRGQQVTLSCSPISGHRSVSWYQQTPGQGLQFLFEYFSETQRNKGNFPGRFSGRQFSNSRSEMNVSTLELGDSALYLCASSSSGRGDEQFFGPGTRLTVL.

The CDR3 region has the DNA TGCAGCGTCAAAGAGACAGGTCCGAACACTGAAGCTTTCTTT. Protein: CSVKETGPNTEAFF. V is TRBV29-1 and J is TRBJ1-1, with a weak D call TRBD1 (6 bases). The V and J ends lost 6 bases and 1 base respectively, with 15 bases between them. The CDR3 extends over 14 amino acids. The germline gives CDR1 SQVTM, CDR2 ANQGSEA. Using reference TRBV29-1 and TRBJ1-1 for the parts outside the CDR3, the full variable domain is SAVISQKPSRDICQRGTSLTIQCQVDSQVTMMFWYRQQPGQSLTLIATANQGSEATYESGFVIDKFPISRPNLTFSTLTVSNMSPEDSSIYLCSVKETGPNTEAFFGQGTRLTVV.

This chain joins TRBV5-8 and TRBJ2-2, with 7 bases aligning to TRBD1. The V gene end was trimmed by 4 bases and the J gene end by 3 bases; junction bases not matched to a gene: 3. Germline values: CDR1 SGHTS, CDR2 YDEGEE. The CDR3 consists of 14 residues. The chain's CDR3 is CASSIDRDTGELFF. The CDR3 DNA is TGTGCCAGCAGCATCGACAGGGACACCGGGGAGCTGTTTTTT.

The CDR3 DNA follows: TGTGCCAGCTCACTCGGACAGGTCGGACAGCCCCAGCATTTT. Translation gives CASSLGQVGQPQHF. The chain links TRBV18 to TRBJ1-5, with 7 bases that match TRBD1. The germline V gene has CDR1 KGHSH and CDR2 LQKENI. The ends lost 4 bases at V and 7 bases at J; junction bases unmatched: 7. CDR3 size: 14 residues.

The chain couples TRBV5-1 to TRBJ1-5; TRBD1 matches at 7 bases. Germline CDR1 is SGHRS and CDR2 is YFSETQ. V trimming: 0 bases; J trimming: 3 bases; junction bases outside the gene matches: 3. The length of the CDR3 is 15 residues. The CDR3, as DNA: TGCGCCAGCAGCTTGGGGGACAGACTCAATCAGCCCCAGCATTTT. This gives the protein CASSLGDRLNQPQHF.

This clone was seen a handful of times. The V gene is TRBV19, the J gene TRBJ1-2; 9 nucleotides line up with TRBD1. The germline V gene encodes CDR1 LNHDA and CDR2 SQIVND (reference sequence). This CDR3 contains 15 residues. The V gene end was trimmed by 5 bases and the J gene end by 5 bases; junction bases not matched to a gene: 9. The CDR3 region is CASSPEGTGLYGYTF. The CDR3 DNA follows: TGTGCCAGTAGTCCCGAAGGGACAGGGCTGTATGGCTACACCTTC.

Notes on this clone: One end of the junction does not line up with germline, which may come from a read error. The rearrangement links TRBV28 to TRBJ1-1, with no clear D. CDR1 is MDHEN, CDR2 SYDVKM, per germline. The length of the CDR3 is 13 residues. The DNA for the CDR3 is TGTGCCAGCAGTTCCCCGCGGAACACTGAAACTTTCTTT. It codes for CASSSPRNTETFF.

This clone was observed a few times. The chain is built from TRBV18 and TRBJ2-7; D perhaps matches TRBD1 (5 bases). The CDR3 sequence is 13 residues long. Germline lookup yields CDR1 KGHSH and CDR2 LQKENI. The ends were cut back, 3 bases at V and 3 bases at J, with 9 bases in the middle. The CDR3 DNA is TGTGCCAGCTCACCGTCACAGGTCTACGAGCAGTACTTC. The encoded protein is CASSPSQVYEQYF.

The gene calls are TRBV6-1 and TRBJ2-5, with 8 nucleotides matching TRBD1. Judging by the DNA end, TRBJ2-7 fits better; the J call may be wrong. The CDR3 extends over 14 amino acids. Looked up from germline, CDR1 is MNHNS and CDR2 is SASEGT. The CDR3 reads CASRRTGKVYEQYF. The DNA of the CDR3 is TGTGCCAGCAGGAGGACAGGGAAAGTCTACGAGCAGTACTTC.

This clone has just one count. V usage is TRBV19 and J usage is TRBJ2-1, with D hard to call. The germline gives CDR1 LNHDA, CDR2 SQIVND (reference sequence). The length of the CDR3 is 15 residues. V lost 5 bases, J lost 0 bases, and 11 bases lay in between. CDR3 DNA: TGTGCCAGTAGTGTGGTTCAGGTCTCCTACAATGAGCAGTTCTTC. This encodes CASSVVQVSYNEQFF.

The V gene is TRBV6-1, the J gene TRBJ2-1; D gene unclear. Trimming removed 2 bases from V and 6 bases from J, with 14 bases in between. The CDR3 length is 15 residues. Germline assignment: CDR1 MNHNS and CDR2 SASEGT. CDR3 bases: TGTGCCAGCAGTGAACCCGGGTTAGGATCCAATGAGCAGTTCTTC. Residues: CASSEPGLGSNEQFF.

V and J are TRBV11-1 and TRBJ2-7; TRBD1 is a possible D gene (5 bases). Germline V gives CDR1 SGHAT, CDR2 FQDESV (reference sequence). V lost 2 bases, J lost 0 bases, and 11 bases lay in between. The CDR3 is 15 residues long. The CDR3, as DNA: TGTGCCAGCAGCTTATATCCAGGGTCCTCCTACGAGCAGTACTTC. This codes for CASSLYPGSSYEQYF.

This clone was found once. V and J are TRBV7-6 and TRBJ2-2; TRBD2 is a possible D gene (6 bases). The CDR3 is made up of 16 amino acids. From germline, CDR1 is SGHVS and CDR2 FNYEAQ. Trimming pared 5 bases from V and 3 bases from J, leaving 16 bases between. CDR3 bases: TGTGCCAGCAGCCGCCGACTAGTTATAGACACCGGGGAGCTGTTTTTT. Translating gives CASSRRLVIDTGELFF.